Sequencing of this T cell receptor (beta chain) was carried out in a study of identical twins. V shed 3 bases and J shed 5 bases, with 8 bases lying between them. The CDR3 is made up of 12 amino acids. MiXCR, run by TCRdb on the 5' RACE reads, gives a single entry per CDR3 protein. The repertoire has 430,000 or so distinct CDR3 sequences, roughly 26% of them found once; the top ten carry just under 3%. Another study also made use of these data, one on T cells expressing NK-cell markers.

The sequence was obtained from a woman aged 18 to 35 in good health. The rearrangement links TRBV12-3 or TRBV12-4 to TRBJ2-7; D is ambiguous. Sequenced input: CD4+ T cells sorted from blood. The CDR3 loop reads CASSFGRHEQYF. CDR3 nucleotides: TGTGCCAGCAGTTTCGGCAGACACGAGCAGTACTTC.